This paragraph reports one T cell receptor (beta chain). The data stem from a study of long-term antiretroviral therapy in people with HIV. The trim removed 3 bases at V and 7 bases at J, leaving 7 bases unmatched. Germline values: CDR1 GTSNPN, CDR2 SVGIG (reference sequence). CDR3 length: 14 residues. immunoSEQ v3.0 was run at survey level. TCRdb's table, derived via immunoSEQ multiplex PCR, lists solely in-frame clones and lacks some. This table holds about 14,000 clones, approximately 88% found once. The sequenced sample was unsorted PBMCs, obtained 6.2 years after starting antiretroviral therapy. The V call is TRBV30, the J call TRBJ1-5; 9 nucleotides match TRBD1. This TCR derives from a man aged 35 to 55 with HIV. DNA for the CDR3: TGTGCCTGGAGCTCGGGACAGGGCGGCCAGCCCCAGCATTTT. It translates to CAWSSGQGGQPQHF.